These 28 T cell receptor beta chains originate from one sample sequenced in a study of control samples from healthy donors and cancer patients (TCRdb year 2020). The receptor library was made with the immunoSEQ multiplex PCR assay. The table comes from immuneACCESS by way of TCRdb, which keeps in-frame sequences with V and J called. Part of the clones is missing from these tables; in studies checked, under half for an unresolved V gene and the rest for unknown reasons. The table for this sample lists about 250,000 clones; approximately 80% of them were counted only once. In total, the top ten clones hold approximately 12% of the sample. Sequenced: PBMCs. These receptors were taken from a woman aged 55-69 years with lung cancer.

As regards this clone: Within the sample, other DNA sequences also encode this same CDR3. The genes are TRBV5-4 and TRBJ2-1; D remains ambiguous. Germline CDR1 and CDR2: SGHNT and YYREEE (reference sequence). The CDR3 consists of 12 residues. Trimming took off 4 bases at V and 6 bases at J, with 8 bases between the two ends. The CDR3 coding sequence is TGTGCCAGCAGCGGTACCTCCAATGAGCAGTTCTTC. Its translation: CASSGTSNEQFF.

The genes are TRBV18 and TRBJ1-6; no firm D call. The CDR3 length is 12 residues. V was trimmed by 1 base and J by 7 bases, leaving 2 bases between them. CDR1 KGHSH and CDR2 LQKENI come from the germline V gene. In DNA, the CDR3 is TGTGCCAGCTCACCACAGAATTCACCCCTCCACTTT. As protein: CASSPQNSPLHF.

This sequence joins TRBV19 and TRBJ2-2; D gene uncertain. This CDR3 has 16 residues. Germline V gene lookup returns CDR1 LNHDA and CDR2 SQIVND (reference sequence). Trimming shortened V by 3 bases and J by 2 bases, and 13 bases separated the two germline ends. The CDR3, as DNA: TGTGCCAGTAGTATTCACCCTTCGATTAACACCGGGGAGCTGTTTTTT. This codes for CASSIHPSINTGELFF.

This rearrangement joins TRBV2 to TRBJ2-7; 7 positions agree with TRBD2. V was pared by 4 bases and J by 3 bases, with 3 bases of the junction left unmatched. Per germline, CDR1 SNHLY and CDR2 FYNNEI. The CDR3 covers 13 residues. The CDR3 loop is CASSVAGSYEQYF. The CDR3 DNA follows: TGTGCCAGCAGTGTAGCGGGCAGCTACGAGCAGTACTTC.

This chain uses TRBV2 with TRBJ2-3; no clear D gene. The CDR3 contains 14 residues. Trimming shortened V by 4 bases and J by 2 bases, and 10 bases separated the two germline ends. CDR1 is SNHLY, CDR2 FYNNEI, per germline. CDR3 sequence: CASSAAEVTDTQYF. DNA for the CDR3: TGTGCCAGCAGTGCGGCTGAGGTCACAGATACGCAGTATTTT.

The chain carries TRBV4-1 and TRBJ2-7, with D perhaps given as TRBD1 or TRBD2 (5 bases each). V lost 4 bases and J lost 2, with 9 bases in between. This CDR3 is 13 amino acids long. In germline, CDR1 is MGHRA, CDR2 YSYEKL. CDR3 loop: CASSRDLPYEQYF. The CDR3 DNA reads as TGCGCCAGCAGCCGGGACCTTCCCTACGAGCAGTACTTC.

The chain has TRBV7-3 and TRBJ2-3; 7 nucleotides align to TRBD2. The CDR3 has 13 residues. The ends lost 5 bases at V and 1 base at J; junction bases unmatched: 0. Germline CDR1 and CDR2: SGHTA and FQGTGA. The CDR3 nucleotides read TGTGCCAGCAGCGCGGGGGGCACAGATACGCAGTATTTT. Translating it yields CASSAGGTDTQYF.

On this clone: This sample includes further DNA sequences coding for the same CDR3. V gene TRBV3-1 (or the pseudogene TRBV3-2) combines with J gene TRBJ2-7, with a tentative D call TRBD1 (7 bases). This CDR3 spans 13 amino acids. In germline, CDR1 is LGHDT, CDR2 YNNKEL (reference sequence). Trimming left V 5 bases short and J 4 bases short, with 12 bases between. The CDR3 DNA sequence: TGTGCCAGCAGCGAGACAGGGAGGTACGAGCAGTACTTC. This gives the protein CASSETGRYEQYF.

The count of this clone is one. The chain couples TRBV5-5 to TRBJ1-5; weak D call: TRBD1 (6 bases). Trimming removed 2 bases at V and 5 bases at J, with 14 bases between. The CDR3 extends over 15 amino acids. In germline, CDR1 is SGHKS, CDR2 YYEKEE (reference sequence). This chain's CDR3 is CASSLGGRLDQPQHF. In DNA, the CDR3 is TGTGCCAGCAGCTTAGGGGGGCGCCTGGATCAGCCCCAGCATTTT.

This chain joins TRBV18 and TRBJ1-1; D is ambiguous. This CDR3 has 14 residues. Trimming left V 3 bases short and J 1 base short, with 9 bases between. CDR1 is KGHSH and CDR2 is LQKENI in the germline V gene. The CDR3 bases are TGTGCCAGCTCACCCCCCTCCCGGAACACTGAAGCTTTCTTT. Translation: CASSPPSRNTEAFF.

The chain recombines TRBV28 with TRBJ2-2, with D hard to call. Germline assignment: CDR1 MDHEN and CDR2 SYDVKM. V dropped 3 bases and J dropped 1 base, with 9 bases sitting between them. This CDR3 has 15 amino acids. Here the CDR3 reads CASSLRTGNTGELFF. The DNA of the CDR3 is TGTGCCAGCAGTTTGAGGACGGGGAACACCGGGGAGCTGTTTTTT.

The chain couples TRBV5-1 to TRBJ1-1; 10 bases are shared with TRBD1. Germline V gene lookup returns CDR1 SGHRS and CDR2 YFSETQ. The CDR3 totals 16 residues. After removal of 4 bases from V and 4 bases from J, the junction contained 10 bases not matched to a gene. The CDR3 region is CASSRSGTGEGTEAFF. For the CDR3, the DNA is TGCGCCAGCAGCCGGTCCGGGACAGGGGAGGGCACTGAAGCTTTCTTT.

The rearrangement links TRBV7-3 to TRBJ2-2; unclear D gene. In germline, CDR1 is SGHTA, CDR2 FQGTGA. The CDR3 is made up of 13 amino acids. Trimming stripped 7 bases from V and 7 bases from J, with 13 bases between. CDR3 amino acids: CASKLGVVGELFF. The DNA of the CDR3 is TGTGCCAGCAAGCTTGGAGTAGTCGGGGAGCTGTTTTTT.

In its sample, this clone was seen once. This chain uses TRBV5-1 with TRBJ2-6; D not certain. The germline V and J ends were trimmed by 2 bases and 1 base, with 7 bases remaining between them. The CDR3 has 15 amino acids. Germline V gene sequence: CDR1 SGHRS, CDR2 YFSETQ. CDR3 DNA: TGCGCCAGCAGCTTCGTGGAGTCTGGGGCCAACGTCCTGACTTTC. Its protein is CASSFVESGANVLTF. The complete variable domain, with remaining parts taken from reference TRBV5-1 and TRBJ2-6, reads KAGVTQTPRYLIKTRGQQVTLSCSPISGHRSVSWYQQTPGQGLQFLFEYFSETQRNKGNFPGRFSGRQFSNSRSEMNVSTLELGDSALYLCASSFVESGANVLTFGAGSRLTVL.

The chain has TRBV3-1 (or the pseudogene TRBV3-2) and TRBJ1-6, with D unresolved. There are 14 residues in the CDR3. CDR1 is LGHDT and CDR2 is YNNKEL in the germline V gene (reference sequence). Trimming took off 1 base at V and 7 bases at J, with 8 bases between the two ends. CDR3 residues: CASSQVRVNSPLHF. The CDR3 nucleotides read TGTGCCAGCAGCCAAGTTAGGGTGAATTCACCCCTCCACTTT.

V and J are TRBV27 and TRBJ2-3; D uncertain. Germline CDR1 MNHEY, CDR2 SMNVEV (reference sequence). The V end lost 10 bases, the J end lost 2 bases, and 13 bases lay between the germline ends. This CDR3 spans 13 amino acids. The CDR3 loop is CATRFGSTDTQYF. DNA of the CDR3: TGTGCCACCCGTTTCGGGTCCACAGATACGCAGTATTTT.

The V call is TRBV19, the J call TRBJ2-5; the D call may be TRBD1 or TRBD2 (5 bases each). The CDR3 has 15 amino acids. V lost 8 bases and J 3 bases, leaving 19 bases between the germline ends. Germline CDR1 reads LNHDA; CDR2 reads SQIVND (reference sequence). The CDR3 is CASSGLGTKEETQYF. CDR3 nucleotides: TGTGCCAGTTCTGGACTGGGGACGAAAGAAGAGACCCAGTACTTC.

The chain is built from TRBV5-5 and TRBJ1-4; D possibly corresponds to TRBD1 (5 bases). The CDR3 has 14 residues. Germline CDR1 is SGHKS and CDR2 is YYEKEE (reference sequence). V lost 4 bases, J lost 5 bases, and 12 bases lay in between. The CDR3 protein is CASSVGTSNEKLFF. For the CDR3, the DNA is TGTGCCAGCAGCGTGGGGACCTCAAATGAAAAACTGTTTTTT. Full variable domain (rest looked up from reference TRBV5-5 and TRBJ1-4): DAGVTQSPTHLIKTRGQQVTLRCSPISGHKSVSWYQQVLGQGPQFIFQYYEKEERGRGNFPDRFSARQFPNYSSELNVNALLLGDSALYLCASSVGTSNEKLFFGSGTQLSVL.

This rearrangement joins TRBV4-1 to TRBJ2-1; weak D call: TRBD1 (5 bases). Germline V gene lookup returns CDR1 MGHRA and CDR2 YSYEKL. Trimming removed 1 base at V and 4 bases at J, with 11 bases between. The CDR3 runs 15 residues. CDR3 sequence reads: CASSQAVGLYNEQFF. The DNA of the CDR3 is TGCGCCAGCAGCCAAGCAGTGGGGCTTTACAATGAGCAGTTCTTC.

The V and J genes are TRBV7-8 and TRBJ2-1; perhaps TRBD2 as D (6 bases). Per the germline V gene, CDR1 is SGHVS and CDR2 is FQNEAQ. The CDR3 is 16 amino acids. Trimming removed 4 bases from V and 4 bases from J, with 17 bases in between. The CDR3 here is CASSSILAGRYNEQFF. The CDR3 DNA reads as TGTGCCAGCAGCTCGATTCTGGCGGGAAGATACAATGAGCAGTTCTTC.

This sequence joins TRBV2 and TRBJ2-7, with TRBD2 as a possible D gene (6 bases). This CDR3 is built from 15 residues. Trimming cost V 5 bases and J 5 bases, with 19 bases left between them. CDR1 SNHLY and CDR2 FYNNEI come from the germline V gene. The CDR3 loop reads CASSQEGRTAHEQYF. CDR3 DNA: TGTGCCAGCAGTCAGGAGGGACGGACTGCGCACGAGCAGTACTTC.

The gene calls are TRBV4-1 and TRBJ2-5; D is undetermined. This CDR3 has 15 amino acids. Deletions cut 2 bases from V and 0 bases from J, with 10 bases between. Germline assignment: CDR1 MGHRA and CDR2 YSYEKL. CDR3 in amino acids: CASSQQDTYQETQYF. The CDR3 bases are TGCGCCAGCAGCCAACAAGACACGTACCAAGAGACCCAGTACTTC.

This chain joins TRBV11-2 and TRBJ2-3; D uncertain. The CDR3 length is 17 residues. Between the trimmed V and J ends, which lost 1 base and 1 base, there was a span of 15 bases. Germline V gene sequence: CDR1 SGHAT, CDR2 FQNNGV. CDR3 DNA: TGTGCCAGCAGCTTAGTGATCAAAACCTGGGGCACAGATACGCAGTATTTT. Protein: CASSLVIKTWGTDTQYF.

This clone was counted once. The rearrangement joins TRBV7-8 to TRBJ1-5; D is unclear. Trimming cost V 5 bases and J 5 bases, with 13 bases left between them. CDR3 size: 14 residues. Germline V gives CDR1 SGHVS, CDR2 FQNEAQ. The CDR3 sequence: CASSHTGWDQPQHF. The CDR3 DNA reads TGTGCCAGCAGCCACACGGGGTGGGATCAGCCCCAGCATTTT.

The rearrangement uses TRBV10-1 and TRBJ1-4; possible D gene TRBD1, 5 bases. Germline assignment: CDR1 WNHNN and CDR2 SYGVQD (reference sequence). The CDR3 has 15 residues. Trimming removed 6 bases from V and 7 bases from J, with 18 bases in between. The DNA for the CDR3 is TGCGCCAGCAGGGCATCTCAGGAGAGGGGTGAAAAACTGTTTTTT. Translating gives CASRASQERGEKLFF.

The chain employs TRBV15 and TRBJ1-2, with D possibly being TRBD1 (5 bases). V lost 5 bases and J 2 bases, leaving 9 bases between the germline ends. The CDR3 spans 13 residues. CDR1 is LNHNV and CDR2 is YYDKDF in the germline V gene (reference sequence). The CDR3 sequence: CATSRDGNYGYTF. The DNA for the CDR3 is TGTGCCACCAGCCGGGACGGCAACTATGGCTACACCTTC.

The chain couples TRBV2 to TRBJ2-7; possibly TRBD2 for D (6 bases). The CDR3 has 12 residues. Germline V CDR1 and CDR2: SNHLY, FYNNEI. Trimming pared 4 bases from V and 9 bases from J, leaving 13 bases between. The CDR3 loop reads CASSVEGMAQYF. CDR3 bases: TGTGCCAGCAGTGTGGAGGGAATGGCGCAGTACTTC.

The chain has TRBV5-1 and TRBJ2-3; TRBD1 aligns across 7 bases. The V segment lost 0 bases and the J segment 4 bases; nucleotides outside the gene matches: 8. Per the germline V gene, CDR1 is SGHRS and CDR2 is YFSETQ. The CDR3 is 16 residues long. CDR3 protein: CASSLAGQRGPDTQYF. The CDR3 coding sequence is TGCGCCAGCAGCTTGGCGGGACAGAGGGGCCCAGATACGCAGTATTTT. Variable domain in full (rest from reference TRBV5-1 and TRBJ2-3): KAGVTQTPRYLIKTRGQQVTLSCSPISGHRSVSWYQQTPGQGLQFLFEYFSETQRNKGNFPGRFSGRQFSNSRSEMNVSTLELGDSALYLCASSLAGQRGPDTQYFGPGTRLTVL.